This T cell receptor beta chain derives from a study of identical twins. General study findings and limits: In beta out-of-frame sequences, the excess sharing between twins was weaker. Carriage of fewer insertions was seen in abundant cord blood beta clonotypes, whereas memory repertoires showed none.

No donor was unhealthy or non-Caucasian. CDR3 length equals 16 residues. Looked up from germline, CDR1 is SGHTA and CDR2 is FQGNSA. After template switching added a universal primer site, the resulting cDNA carried unique molecular identifiers. TCRdb reanalysed the 5' RACE reads using MiXCR and keeps one entry per CDR3 protein. The data contain 1.5 million to 2 million distinct CDR3 sequences, more than 30% of them singletons. A note on this clonotype: Antigen specificity is unknown. A much larger clone sits a single nucleotide away, making a read error possible.

The clonotype was recovered from a newborn girl in good health. V is TRBV7-2 and J is TRBJ2-1, with D perhaps TRBD2 (6 bases). Sequencing was done on a sample of cord blood. The CDR3 DNA is TGTGCCAGCAGCTCAACGGGACTTTCAATCTACGATGAGCAGTTCTTC. It yields the protein CASSSTGLSIYDEQFF.